The clone carrying this TCR beta chain has more than one count but fewer than ten. The data stem from a study of blood T cells in healthy people across ages. Trimming took 6 bases from V and 6 from J, leaving 18 bases between them. This CDR3 is 14 amino acids long. Germline V gene data show CDR1 as SQVTM and CDR2 as ANQGSEA. The second PCR ran about 6 to 11 cycles with a sample-barcoded 5' primer and J-beta primers. In TCRdb, the 5' RACE reads were re-called with MiXCR into one record per CDR3 protein. The sample has about 720,000 distinct CDR3 sequences, about 25% seen once. Separately, the same data were catalogued under a study of T cells of mothers and their children. That investigation notes: cDNA synthesis used all extracted RNA, about 1.6 ug per 15 ul. Related and unrelated pairs show similar shaping of TCR recombination output by thymic selection.

The clonotype was recovered from a boy aged 5 to 17 in good health. Sequenced input: blood. This rearrangement joins TRBV29-1 to TRBJ2-1, with no clear D. The CDR3 nucleotides read TGCAGCGTGAGAGGACCCATTCATGGCAATGAGCAGTTCTTC. Amino acids: CSVRGPIHGNEQFF.